This TCR beta chain is from a study of CD8 T cells in ankylosing spondylitis. This clonotype was seen only a few times. Trimming cost V 6 bases and J 5 bases, with 10 bases left between them. The CDR3 totals 12 residues. For TCR beta, libraries came from quantitative 5'-RACE with molecular barcodes. Using its own MiXCR run on the 5' RACE reads, TCRdb lists one record per CDR3 protein. This sample carries approximately 290,000 distinct CDR3 sequences, less than 25% of them seen once, and the ten largest clones take around 3.2%. The sequenced sample consisted of blood, either unsorted or a sorted T cell fraction (not recorded which). The TCR was taken from a female donor with ankylosing spondylitis or in good health (not recorded which). The genes are TRBV12-3 or TRBV12-4 and TRBJ2-5; D tentatively reads TRBD1 or TRBD2 (5 bases each). The CDR3 region is CASRTEGETQYF. CDR3 coding DNA: TGTGCCAGCAGAACAGAGGGGGAGACCCAGTACTTC.